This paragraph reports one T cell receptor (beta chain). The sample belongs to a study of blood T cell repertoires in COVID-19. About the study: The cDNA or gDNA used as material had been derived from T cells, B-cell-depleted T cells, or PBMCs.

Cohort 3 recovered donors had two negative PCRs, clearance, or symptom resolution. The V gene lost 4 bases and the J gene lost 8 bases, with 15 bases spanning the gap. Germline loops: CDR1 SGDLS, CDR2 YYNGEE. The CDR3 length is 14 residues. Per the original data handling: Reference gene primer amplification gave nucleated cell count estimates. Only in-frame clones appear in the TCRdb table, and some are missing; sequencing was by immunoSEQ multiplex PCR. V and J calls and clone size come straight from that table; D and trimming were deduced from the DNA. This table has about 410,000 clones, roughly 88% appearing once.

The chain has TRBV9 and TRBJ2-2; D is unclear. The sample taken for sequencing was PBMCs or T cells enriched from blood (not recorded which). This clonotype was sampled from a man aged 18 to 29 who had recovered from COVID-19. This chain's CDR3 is CASSPDCRWGELFF. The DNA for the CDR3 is TGTGCCAGCAGCCCCGATTGCCGGTGGGGGGAGCTGTTTTTT.